One and the same sample provided the 3 T cell receptor beta chains below, sequenced in a study of blood T cell repertoires in COVID-19. Sequenced by immunoSEQ multiplex PCR; TCRdb stores in-frame clones only, minus some. Of about 78,000 clones in the sample, under 85% are singletons; the top ten hold 9.9%. Sample: peripheral blood. These receptors all come from a human donor in a cohort sampled during active COVID-19.

The rearrangement links TRBV11-2 to TRBJ2-7, with D perhaps matching TRBD2 (7 bases). The CDR3 spans 16 residues. V shed 3 bases and J shed 0 bases, with 15 bases lying between them. Germline CDR1 is SGHAT and CDR2 is FQNNGV. CDR3 loop: CASSFRGAMNSYEQYF. The CDR3 nucleotides read TGTGCCAGCAGCTTTCGGGGGGCCATGAACTCCTACGAGCAGTACTTC.

The genes are TRBV19 and TRBJ1-6, with 7 bases identical to TRBD1. V lost 6 bases, J lost 5 bases, and 4 bases stayed unmatched. The CDR3 runs to 14 residues. Germline CDR1 LNHDA, CDR2 SQIVND (reference sequence). CDR3 nucleotides: TGTGCCAGTAGAAGACAGGGTGATAATTCACCCCTCCACTTT. It encodes CASRRQGDNSPLHF.

The V call is TRBV6-2 or TRBV6-3, the J call TRBJ2-1; D is unresolved. Germline V gene data show CDR1 as MNHEY and CDR2 as SVGEGT. CDR3 size: 14 residues. Trimming removed 0 bases at V and 4 bases at J, with 7 bases between. CDR3 in amino acids: CASSYSRGYNEQFF. The CDR3, as DNA: TGTGCCAGCAGTTACTCGCGAGGTTACAATGAGCAGTTCTTC.